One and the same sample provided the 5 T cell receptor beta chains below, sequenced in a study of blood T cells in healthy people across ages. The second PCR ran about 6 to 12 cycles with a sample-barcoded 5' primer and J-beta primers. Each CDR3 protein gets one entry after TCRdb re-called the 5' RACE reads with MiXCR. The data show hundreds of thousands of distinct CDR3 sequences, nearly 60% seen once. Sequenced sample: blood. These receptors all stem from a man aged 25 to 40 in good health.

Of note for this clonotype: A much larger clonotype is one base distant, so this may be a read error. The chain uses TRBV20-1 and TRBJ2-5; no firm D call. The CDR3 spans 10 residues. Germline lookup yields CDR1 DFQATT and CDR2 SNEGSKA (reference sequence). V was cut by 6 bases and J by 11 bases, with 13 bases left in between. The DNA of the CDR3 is TGCAGTGCCAACGCCAATGAGCAGTACTTC. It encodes CSANANEQYF.

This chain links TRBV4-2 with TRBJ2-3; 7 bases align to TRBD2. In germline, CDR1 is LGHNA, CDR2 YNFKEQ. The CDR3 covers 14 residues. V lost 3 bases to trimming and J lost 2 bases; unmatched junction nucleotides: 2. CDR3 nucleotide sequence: TGTGCCAGCAGCCAGGGAGGGATCACAGATACGCAGTATTTT. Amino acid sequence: CASSQGGITDTQYF.

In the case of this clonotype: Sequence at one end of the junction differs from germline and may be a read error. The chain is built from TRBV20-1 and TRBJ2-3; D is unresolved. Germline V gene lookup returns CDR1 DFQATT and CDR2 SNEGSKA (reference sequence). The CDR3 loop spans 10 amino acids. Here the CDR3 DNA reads TGCAGTGCTAGCTCAGATGCGCAGTATTTT. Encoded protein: CSASSDAQYF.

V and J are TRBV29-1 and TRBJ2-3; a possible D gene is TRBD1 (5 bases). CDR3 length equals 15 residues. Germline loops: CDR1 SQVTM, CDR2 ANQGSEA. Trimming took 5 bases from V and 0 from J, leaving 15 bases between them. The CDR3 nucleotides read TGCAGCGTTCAACAGACGGCAGGGAGCACAGATACGCAGTATTTT. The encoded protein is CSVQQTAGSTDTQYF.

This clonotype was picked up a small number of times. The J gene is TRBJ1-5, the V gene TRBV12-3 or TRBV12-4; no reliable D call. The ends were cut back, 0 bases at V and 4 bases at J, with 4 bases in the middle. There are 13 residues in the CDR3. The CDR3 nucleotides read TGTGCCAGCAGTTTAGCGGCTAATCAGCCCCAGCATTTT. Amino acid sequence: CASSLAANQPQHF.